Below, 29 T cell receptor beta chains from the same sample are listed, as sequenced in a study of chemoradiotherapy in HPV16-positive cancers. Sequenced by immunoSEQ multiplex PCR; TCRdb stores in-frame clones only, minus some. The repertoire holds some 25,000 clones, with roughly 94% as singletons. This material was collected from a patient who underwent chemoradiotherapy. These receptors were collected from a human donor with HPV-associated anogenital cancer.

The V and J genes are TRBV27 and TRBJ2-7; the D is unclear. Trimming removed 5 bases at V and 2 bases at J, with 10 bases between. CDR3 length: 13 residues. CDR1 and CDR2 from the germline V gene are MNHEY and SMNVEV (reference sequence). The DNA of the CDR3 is TGTGCCAGCAGTCTCAGGTTTACCTACGAGCAGTACTTC. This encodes CASSLRFTYEQYF.

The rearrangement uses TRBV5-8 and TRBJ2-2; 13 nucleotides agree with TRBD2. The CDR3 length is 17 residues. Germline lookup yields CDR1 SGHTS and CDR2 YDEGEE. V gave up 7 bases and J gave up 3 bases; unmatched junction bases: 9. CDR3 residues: CASGWTSGRVDTGELFF. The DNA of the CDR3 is TGTGCCAGCGGTTGGACTAGCGGGAGAGTCGACACCGGGGAGCTGTTTTTT.

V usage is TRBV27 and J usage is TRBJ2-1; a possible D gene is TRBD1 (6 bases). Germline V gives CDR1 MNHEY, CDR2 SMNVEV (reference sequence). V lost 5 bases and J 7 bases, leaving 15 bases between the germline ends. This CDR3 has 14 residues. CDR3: CASSQTGYRNEQFF. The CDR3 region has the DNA TGTGCCAGCAGTCAAACAGGGTATAGGAATGAGCAGTTCTTC.

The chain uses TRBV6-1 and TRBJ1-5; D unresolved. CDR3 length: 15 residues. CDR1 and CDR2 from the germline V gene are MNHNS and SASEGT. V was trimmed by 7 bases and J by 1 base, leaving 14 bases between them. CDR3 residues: CASNPITWSNQPQHF. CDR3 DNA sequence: TGTGCCAGCAATCCTATAACGTGGAGCAATCAGCCCCAGCATTTT.

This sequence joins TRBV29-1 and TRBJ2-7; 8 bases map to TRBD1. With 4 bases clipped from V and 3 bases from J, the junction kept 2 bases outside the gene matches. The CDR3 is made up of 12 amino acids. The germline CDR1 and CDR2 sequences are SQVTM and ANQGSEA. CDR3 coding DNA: TGCAGCGTTGTGGGGACAGGCTACGAGCAGTACTTC. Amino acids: CSVVGTGYEQYF.

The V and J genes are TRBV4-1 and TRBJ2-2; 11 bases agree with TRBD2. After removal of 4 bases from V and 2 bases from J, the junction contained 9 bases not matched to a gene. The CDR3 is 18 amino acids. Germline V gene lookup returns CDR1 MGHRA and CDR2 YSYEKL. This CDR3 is CASSPRQGLAANTGELFF. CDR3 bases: TGCGCCAGCAGCCCCCGACAGGGACTAGCGGCAAACACCGGGGAGCTGTTTTTT.

CDR3 in amino acids: CASSQDSRSYEQYF. The DNA for the CDR3 is TGCGCCAGCAGCCAAGATTCCAGGTCCTACGAGCAGTACTTC. The V gene is TRBV4-3, the J gene TRBJ2-7, with D hard to call. The V and J ends lost 0 bases and 1 base respectively, with 7 bases between them. The V gene's germline CDR1 is LGHNA and CDR2 YSLEER. The CDR3 contains 14 residues.

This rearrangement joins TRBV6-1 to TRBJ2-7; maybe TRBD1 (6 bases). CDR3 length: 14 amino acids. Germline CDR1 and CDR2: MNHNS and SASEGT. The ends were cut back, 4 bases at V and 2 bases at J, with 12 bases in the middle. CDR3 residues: CASSGRGQAYEQYF. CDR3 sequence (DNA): TGTGCCAGCAGTGGTCGGGGACAAGCCTACGAGCAGTACTTC.

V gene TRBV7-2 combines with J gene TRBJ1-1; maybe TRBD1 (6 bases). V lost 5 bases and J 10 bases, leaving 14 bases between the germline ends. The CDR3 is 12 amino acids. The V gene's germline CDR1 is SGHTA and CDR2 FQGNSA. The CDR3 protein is CASSQDRLAAFF. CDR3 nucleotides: TGTGCCAGCAGCCAAGACAGGCTGGCAGCTTTCTTT. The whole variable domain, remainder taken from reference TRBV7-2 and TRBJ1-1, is GAGVSQSPSNKVTEKGKDVELRCDPISGHTALYWYRQSLGQGLEFLIYFQGNSAPDKSGLPSDRFSAERTGGSVSTLTIQRTQQEDSAVYLCASSQDRLAAFFGQGTRLTVV.

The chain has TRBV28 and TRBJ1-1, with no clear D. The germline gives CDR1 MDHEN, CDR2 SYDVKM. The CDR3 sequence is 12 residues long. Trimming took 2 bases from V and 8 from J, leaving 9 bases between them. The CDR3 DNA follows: TGTGCCAGCAGTTTAACCGGGCCCGAAGCTTTCTTT. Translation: CASSLTGPEAFF.

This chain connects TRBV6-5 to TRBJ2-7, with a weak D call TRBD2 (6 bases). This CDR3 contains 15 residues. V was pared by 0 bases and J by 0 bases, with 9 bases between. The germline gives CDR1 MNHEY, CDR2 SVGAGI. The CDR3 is CASSYSSGGSYEQYF. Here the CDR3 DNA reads TGTGCCAGCAGTTACTCGTCCGGGGGCTCCTACGAGCAGTACTTC.

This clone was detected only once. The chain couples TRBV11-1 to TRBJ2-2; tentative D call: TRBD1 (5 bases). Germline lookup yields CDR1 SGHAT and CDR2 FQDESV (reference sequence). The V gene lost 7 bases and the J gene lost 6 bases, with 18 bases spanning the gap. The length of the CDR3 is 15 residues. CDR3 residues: CASTSDRQGSGELFF. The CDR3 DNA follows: TGTGCCAGCACCTCAGATCGTCAGGGATCCGGGGAGCTGTTTTTT. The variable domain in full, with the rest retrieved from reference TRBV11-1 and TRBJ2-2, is EAEVAQSPRYKITEKSQAVAFWCDPISGHATLYWYRQILGQGPELLVQFQDESVVDDSQLPKDRFSAERLKGVDSTLKIQPAELGDSAMYLCASTSDRQGSGELFFGEGSRLTVL.

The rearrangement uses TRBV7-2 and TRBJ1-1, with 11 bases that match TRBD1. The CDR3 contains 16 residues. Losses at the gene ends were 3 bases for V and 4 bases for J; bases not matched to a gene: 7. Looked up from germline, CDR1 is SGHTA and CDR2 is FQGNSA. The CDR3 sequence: CASSLRTGTGGTEAFF. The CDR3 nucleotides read TGTGCCAGCAGCTTGCGGACCGGGACAGGGGGCACTGAAGCTTTCTTT.

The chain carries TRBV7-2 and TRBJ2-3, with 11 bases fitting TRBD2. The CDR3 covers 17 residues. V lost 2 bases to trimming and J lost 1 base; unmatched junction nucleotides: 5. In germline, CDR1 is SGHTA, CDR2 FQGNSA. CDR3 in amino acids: CASSLLTSGARTDTQYF. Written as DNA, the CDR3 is TGTGCCAGCAGCTTATTGACTAGCGGGGCCCGCACAGATACGCAGTATTTT.

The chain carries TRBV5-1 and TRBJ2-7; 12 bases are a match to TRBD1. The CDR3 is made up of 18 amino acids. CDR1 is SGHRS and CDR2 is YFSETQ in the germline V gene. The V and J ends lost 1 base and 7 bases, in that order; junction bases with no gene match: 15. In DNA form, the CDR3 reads TGCGCCAGCAGCTTGTTCGGTCTTTGGGACAGGGGGCGGAATGAGCAGTACTTC. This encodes CASSLFGLWDRGRNEQYF.

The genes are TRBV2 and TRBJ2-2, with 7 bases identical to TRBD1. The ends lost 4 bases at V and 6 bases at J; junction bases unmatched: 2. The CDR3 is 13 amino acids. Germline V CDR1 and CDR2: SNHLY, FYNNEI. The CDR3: CASSGQGPGELFF. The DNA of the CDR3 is TGTGCCAGCAGTGGACAGGGTCCCGGGGAGCTGTTTTTT. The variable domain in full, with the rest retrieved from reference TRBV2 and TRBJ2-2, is EPEVTQTPSHQVTQMGQEVILRCVPISNHLYFYWYRQILGQKVEFLVSFYNNEISEKSEIFDDQFSVERPDGSNFTLKIRSTKLEDSAMYFCASSGQGPGELFFGEGSRLTVL.

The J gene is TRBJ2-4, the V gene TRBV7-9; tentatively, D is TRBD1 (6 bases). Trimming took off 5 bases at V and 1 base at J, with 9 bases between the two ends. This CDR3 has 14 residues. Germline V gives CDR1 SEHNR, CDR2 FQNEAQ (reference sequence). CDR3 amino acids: CASSLDRAKNIQYF. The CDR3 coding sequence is TGTGCCAGCAGCCTAGACAGGGCCAAAAACATTCAGTACTTC.

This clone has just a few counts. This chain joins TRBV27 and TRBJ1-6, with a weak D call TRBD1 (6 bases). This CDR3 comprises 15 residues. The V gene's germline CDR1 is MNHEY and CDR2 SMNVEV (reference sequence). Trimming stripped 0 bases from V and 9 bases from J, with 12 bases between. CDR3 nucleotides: TGTGCCAGCAGTTTATCGAACGGCAGGGGTTCACCCCTCCACTTT. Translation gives CASSLSNGRGSPLHF.

The CDR3 here is CASSIGSGRAGNTGELFF. CDR3 nucleotide sequence: TGTGCCAGTAGTATAGGTAGCGGGAGGGCCGGGAACACCGGGGAGCTGTTTTTT. This sequence joins TRBV19 and TRBJ2-2, with 11 positions matching TRBD2. V lost 1 base to trimming and J lost 1 base; unmatched junction nucleotides: 5. Germline V gene data show CDR1 as LNHDA and CDR2 as SQIVND (reference sequence). This CDR3 has 18 amino acids.

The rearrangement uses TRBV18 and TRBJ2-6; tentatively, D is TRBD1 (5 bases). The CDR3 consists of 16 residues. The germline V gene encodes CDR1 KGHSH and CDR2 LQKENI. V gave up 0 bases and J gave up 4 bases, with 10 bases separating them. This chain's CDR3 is CASSPPSRAGANVLTF. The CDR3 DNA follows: TGTGCCAGCTCACCACCCAGCAGGGCCGGGGCCAACGTCCTGACTTTC. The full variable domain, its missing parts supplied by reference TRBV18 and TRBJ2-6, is NAGVMQNPRHLVRRRGQEARLRCSPMKGHSHVYWYRQLPEEGLKFMVYLQKENIIDESGMPKERFSAEFPKEGPSILRIQQVVRGDSAAYFCASSPPSRAGANVLTFGAGSRLTVL.

For the CDR3, the DNA is TGTGCCAGCAGCGACAGGGGACAAAACACTGAAGCTTTCTTT. Translating it yields CASSDRGQNTEAFF. The chain joins TRBV4-2 to TRBJ1-1; TRBD1 agrees at 8 bases. This CDR3 comprises 14 residues. Germline trimming cut 5 bases from V and 2 bases from J; bases unmatched to any gene: 4. Germline lookup yields CDR1 LGHNA and CDR2 YNFKEQ.

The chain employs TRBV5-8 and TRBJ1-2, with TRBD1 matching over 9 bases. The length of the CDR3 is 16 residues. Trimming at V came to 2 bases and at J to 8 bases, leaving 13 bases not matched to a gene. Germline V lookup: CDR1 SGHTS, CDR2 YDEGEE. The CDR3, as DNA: TGTGCCAGCAGCTTACTTTCCCTACAGGGGGCGCGAGGCTACACCTTC. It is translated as CASSLLSLQGARGYTF.

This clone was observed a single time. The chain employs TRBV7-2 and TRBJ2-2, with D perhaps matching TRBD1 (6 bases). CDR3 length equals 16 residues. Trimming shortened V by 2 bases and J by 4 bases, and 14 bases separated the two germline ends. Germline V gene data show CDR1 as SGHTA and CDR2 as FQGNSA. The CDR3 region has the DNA TGTGCCAGCAGCTTACTGGGGGCGCTTAGCACCGGGGAGCTGTTTTTT. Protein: CASSLLGALSTGELFF.

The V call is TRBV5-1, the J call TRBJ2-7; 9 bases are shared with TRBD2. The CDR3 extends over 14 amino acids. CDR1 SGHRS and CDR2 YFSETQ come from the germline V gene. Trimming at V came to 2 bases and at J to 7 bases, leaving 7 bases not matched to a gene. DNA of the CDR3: TGCGCCAGCAGCTTCGGGCAGGCGGGGGGGGAGCAGTACTTC. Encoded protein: CASSFGQAGGEQYF.

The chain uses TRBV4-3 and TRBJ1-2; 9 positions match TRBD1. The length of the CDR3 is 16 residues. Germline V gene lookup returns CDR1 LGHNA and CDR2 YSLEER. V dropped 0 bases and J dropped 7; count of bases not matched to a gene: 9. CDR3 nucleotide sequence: TGCGCCAGCAGCCAAGACTATGCGGGACAGGGCATTGGCTACACCTTC. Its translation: CASSQDYAGQGIGYTF.

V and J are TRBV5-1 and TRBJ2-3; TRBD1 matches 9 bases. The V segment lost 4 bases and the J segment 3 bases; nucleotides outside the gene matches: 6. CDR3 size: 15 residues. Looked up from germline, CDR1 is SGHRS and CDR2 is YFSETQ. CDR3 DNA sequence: TGCGCCAGCAGCCTCCGGACAGGGGAAACAGATACGCAGTATTTT. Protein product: CASSLRTGETDTQYF.

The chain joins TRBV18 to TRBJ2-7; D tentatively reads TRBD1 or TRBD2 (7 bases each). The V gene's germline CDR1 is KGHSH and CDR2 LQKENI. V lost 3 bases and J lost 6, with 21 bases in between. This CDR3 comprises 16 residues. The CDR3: CASSPGGGASHGEQYF. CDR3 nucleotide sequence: TGTGCCAGCTCACCGGGAGGGGGCGCGTCCCACGGCGAGCAGTACTTC.

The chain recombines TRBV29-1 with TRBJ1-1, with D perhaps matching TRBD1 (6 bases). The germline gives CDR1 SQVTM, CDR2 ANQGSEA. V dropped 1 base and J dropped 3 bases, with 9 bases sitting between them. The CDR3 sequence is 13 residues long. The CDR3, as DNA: TGCAGCGTTGAAGGGGACACCTACACTGAAGCTTTCTTT. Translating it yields CSVEGDTYTEAFF.

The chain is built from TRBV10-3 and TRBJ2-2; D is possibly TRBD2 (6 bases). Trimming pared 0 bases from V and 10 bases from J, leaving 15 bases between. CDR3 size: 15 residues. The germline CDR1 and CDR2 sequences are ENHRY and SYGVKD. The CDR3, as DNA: TGTGCCATCAGTGAGTCGAGAAGCGGGCGTGTGGAGCTGTTTTTT. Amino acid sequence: CAISESRSGRVELFF.